This TCR beta chain came from a study of tumor-infiltrating lymphocytes in primary liver carcinoma. The researchers produced TCR beta cDNA from 500 ng total RNA with a constant-region primer. Three-round nested multiplex PCR performed with slightly modified ARM-PCR produced the TCR beta libraries. The first two PCR rounds used TRBV1-TRBV30 forward primers with a C-beta reverse primer, roughly 10 cycles each. Via MiXCR, TCRdb re-called the multiplex PCR reads, giving one row per CDR3 protein. The sample includes some 110,000 distinct CDR3 sequences, around 64% of them seen just once. CDR1 and CDR2 (germline): SGHRS, YFSETQ. Germline trimming cut 9 bases from V and 1 base from J; bases unmatched to any gene: 5. CDR3 length: 14 residues. With regard to this clonotype: What it binds is not known.

Study observations and caveats: Overlap between tumor regions exceeded overlap of tumor with adjacent tissue or blood.

Investigators took RNA and DNA out together from about 20-30 mg of unsorted bulk tissue. What was sequenced was liver tumor tissue from sampling region 3. Subset given: tumor region T3, left-lateral pole. The clonotype originates from a woman aged 60-70 years with primary liver carcinoma and hepatitis B virus infection. V usage is TRBV5-1 and J usage is TRBJ2-2; 8 bases agree with TRBD1. CDR3 amino acids: CATKGQENTGELFF. In DNA, the CDR3 is TGCGCCACCAAGGGACAGGAGAACACCGGGGAGCTGTTTTTT.